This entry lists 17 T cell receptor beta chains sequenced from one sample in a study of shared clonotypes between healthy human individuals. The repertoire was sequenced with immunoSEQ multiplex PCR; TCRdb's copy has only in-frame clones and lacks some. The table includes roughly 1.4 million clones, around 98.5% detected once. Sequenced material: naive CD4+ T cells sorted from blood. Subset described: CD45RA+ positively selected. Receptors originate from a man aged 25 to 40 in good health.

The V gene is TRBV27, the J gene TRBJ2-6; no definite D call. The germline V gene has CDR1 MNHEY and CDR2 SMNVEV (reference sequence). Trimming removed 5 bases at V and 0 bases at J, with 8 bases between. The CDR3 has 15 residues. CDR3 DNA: TGTGCCAGCAGTCCAGGCAACTCTGGGGCCAACGTCCTGACTTTC. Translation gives CASSPGNSGANVLTF.

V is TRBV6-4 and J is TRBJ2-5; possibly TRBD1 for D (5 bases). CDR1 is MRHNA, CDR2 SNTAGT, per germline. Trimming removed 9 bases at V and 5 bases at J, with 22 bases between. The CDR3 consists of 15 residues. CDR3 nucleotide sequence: TGTGCCAGTTGGAAAGGGGCGCAGGGTCCGGAGACCCAGTACTTC. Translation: CASWKGAQGPETQYF.

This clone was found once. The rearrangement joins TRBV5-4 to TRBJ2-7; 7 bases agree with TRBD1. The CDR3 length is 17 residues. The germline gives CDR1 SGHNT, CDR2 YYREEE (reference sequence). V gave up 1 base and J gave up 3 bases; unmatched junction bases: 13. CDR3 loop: CASSLFGALGTDYEQYF. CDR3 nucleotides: TGTGCCAGCAGCTTGTTTGGTGCGTTGGGGACAGACTACGAGCAGTACTTC.

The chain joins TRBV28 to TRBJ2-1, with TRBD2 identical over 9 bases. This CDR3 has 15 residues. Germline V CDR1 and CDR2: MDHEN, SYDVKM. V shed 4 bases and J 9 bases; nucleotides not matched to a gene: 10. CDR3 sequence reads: CASSSREGRRAEQFF. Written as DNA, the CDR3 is TGTGCCAGCAGTTCGCGGGAGGGCCGACGGGCTGAGCAGTTCTTC.

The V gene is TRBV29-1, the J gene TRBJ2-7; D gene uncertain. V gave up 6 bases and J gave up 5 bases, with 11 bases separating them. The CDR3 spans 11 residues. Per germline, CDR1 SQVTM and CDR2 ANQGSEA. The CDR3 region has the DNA TGCAGCGTGGGGTTCGGAGACGAGCAGTACTTC. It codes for CSVGFGDEQYF.

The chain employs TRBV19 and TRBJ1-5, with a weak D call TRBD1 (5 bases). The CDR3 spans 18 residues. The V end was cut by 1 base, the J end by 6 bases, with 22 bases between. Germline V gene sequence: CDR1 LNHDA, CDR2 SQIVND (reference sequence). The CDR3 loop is CASSIAPLAQGVGQPQHF. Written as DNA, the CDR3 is TGTGCCAGTAGTATAGCACCCCTCGCGCAGGGAGTCGGTCAGCCCCAGCATTTT.

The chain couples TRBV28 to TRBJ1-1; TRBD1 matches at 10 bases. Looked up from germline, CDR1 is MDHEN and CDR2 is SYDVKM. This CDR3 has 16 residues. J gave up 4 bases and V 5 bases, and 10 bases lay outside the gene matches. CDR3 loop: CASSTWTGGPGTEAFF. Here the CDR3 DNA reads TGTGCCAGCAGTACATGGACAGGGGGGCCGGGCACTGAAGCTTTCTTT.

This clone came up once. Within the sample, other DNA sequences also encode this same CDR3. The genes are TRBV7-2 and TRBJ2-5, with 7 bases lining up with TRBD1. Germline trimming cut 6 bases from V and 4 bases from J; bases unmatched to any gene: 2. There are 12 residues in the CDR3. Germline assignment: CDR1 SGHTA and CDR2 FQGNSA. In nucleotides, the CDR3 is TGTGCCAGCAGTCGGGACAGAGAGACCCAGTACTTC. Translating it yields CASSRDRETQYF.

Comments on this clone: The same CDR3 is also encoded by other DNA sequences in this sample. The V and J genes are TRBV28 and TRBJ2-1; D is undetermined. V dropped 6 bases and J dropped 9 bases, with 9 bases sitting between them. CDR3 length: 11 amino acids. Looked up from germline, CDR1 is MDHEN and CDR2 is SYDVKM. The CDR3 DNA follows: TGTGCCAGCAGCCCCGGGTCTGAGCAGTTCTTC. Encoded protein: CASSPGSEQFF.

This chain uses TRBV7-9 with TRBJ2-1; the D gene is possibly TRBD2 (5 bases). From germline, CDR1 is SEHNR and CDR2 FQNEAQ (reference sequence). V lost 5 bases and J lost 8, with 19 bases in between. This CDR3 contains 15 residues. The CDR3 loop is CASSPGSLVSDEQFF. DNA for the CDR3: TGTGCCAGCAGCCCGGGGTCCCTAGTCTCCGATGAGCAGTTCTTC.

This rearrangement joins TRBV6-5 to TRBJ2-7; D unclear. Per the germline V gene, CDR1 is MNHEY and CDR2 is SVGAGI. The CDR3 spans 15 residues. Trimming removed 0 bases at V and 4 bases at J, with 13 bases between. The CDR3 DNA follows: TGTGCCAGCAGTTACTCGACGGGCCACTTTTACGAGCAGTACTTC. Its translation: CASSYSTGHFYEQYF.

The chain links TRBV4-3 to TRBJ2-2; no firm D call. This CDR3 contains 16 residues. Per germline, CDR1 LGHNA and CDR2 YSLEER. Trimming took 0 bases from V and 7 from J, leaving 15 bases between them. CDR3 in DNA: TGCGCCAGCAGCCAAGACCAAGGCTCGCTCTACGGGGAGCTGTTTTTT. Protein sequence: CASSQDQGSLYGELFF.

Here the CDR3 reads CASSKYQGTDTQYF. The CDR3 DNA reads TGTGCCAGCAGCAAGTACCAGGGCACAGATACGCAGTATTTT. This chain links TRBV21-1 with TRBJ2-3; the table's D gene call, TRBD1, was not cross checked with the DNA. TRBV21-1 is tagged as a pseudogene. The CDR3 totals 14 residues.

CDR3: CASSQDLVTSYGYTF. The CDR3 nucleotides read TGCGCCAGCAGCCAAGATCTCGTCACTTCCTATGGCTACACCTTC. This chain connects TRBV4-3 to TRBJ1-2; D is unresolved. CDR1 LGHNA and CDR2 YSLEER come from the germline V gene. V lost 0 bases and J 4 bases, leaving 12 bases between the germline ends. This CDR3 has 15 amino acids.

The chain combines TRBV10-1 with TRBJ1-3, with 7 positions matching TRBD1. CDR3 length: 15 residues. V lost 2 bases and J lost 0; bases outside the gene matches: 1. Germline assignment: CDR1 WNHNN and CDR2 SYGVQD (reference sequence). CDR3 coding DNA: TGCGCCAGCAGTGAGGACAGGGCCTCTGGAAACACCATATATTTT. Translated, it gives CASSEDRASGNTIYF.

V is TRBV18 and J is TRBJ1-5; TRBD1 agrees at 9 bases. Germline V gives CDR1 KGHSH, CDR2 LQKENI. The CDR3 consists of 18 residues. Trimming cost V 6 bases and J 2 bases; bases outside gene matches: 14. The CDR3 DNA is TGTGCCAGCTCGCCCATCGGGACAGGGAATGTGGGCAATCAGCCCCAGCATTTT. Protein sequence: CASSPIGTGNVGNQPQHF.

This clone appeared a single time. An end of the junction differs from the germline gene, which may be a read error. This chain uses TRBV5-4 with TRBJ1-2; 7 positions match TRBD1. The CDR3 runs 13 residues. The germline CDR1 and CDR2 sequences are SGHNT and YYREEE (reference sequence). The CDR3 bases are TGTGCCAGCAGCCCCCGCTCAGGGGGTAAGGGGGACTTC. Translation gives CASSPRSGGKGDF.